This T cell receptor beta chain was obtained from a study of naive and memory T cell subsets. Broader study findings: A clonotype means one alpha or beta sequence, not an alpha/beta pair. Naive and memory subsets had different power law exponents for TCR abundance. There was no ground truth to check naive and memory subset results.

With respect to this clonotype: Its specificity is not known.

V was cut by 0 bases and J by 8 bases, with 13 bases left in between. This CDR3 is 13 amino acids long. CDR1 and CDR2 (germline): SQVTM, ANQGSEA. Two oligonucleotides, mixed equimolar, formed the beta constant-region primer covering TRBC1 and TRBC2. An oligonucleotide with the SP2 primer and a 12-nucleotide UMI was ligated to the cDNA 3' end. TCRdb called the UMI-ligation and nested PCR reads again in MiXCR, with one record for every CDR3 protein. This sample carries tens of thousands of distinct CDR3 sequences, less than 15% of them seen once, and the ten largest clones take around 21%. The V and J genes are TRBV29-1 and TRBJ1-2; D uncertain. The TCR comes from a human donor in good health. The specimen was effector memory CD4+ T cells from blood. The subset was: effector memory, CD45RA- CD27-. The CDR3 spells CSVEDSQFAGYTF. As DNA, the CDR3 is TGCAGCGTTGAAGACAGCCAGTTCGCCGGCTACACCTTC.